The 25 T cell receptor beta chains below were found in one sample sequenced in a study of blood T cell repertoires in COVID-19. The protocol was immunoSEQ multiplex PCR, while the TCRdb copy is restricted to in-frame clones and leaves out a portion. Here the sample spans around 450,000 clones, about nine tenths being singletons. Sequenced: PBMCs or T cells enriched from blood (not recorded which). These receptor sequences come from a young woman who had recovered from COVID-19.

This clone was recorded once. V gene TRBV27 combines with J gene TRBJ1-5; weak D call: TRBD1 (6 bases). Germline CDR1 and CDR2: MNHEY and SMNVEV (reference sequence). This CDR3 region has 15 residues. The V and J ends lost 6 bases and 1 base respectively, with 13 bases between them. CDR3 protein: CASRYTGTSNQPQHF. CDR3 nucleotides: TGTGCCAGCAGATACACAGGGACCAGCAATCAGCCCCAGCATTTT.

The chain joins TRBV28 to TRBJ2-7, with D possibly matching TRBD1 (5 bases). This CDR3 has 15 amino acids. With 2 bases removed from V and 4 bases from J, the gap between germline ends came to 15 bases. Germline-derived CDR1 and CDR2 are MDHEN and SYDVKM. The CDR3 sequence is CASSLLSGAVYEQYF. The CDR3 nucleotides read TGTGCCAGCAGTTTACTGAGTGGGGCAGTTTACGAGCAGTACTTC. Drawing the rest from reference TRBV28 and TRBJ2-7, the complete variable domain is DVKVTQSSRYLVKRTGEKVFLECVQDMDHENMFWYRQDPGLGLRLIYFSYDVKMKEKGDIPEGYSVSREKKERFSLILESASTNQTSMYLCASSLLSGAVYEQYFGPGTRLTVT.

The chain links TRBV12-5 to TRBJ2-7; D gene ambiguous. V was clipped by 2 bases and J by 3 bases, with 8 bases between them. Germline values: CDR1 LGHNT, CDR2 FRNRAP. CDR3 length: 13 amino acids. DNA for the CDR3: TGTGCTAGTGGTTTGCCTCTCAGCTACGAGCAGTACTTC. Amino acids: CASGLPLSYEQYF.

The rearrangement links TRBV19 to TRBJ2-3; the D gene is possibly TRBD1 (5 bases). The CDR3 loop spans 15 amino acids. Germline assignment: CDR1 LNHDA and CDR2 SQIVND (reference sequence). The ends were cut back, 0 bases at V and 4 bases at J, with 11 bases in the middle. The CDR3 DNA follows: TGTGCCAGTAGTATAGATCAGGGCCTCGCAGATACGCAGTATTTT. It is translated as CASSIDQGLADTQYF.

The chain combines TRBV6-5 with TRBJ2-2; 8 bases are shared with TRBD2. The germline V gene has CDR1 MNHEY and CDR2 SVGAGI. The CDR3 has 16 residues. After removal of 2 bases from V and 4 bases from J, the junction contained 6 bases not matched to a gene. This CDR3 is CASSYRLAGFTGELFF. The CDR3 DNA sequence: TGTGCCAGCAGTTACAGGCTAGCGGGTTTCACCGGGGAGCTGTTTTTT.

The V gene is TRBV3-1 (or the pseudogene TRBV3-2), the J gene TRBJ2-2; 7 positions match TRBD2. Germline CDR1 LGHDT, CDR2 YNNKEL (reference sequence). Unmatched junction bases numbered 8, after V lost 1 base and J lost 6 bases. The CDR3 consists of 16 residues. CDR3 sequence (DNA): TGTGCCAGCAGCCAAGGGCTAGCGGACCTTGCCGGGGAGCTGTTTTTT. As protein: CASSQGLADLAGELFF.

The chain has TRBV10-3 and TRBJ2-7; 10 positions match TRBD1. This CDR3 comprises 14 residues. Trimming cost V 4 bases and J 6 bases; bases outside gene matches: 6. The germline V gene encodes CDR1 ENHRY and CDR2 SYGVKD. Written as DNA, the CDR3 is TGTGCCATCAGTGGACAGGGGGCAGGGGCCGAGCAGTACTTC. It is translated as CAISGQGAGAEQYF.

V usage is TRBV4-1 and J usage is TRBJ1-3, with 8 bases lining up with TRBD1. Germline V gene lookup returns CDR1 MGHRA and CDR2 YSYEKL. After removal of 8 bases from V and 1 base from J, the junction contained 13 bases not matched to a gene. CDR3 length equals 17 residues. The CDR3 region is CASRASDRGESGNTIYF. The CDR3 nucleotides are TGCGCCAGCCGGGCGAGCGACAGGGGTGAGTCTGGAAACACCATATATTTT.

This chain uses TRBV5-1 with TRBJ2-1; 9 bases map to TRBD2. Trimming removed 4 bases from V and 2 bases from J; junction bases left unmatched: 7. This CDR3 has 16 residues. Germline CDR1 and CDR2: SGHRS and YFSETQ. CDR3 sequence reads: CASSRDSGGTYNEQFF. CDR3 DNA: TGCGCCAGCAGCCGAGATAGCGGGGGAACCTACAATGAGCAGTTCTTC.

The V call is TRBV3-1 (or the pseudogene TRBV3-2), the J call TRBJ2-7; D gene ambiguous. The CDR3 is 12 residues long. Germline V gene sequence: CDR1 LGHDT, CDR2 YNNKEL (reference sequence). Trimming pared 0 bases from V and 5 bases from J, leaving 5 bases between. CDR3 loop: CASSQDRDEQYF. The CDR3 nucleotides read TGTGCCAGCAGCCAAGATCGAGACGAGCAGTACTTC.

Here the CDR3 DNA reads TGTGCCAGCAGCCGCGACAGCCTTAGCACAGATACGCAGTATTTT. Its protein is CASSRDSLSTDTQYF. The rearrangement links TRBV5-4 to TRBJ2-3; possible D gene TRBD1, 5 bases. The germline gives CDR1 SGHNT, CDR2 YYREEE (reference sequence). This CDR3 contains 15 residues. V lost 4 bases and J lost 0, with 12 bases in between.

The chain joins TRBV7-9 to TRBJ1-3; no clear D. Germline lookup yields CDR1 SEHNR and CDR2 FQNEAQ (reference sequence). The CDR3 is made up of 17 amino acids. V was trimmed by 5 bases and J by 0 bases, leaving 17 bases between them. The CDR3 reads CASSPARGDRSGNTIYF. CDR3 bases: TGTGCCAGCAGCCCCGCCCGGGGAGATCGCTCTGGAAACACCATATATTTT.

The CDR3 coding sequence is TGTGCCAGCAGCTTGGTGCGGGGCACGTACAATGAGCAGTTCTTC. It translates to CASSLVRGTYNEQFF. The chain recombines TRBV5-5 with TRBJ2-1; D perhaps matches TRBD2 (6 bases). Trimming stripped 0 bases from V and 4 bases from J, with 11 bases between. This CDR3 contains 15 residues. The germline gives CDR1 SGHKS, CDR2 YYEKEE (reference sequence).

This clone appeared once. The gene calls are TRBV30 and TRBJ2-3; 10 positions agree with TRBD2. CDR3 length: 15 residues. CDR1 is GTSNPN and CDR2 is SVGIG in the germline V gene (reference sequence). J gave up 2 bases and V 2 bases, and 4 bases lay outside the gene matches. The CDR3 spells CAWSRLAGATDTQYF. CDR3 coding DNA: TGTGCCTGGAGTAGGCTAGCGGGGGCCACAGATACGCAGTATTTT.

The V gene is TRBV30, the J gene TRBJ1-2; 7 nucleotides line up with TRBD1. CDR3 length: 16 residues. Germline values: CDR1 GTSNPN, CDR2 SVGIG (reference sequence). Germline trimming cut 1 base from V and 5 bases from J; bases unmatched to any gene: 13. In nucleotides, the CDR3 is TGTGCCTGGAGTGAGGGTGGGAGCAGGGGGATGTATGGCTACACCTTC. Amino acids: CAWSEGGSRGMYGYTF.

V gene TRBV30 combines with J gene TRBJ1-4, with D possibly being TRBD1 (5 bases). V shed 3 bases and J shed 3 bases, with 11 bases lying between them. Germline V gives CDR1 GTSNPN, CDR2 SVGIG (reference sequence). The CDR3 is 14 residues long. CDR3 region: CAWRWGTSNEKLFF. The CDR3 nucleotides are TGTGCCTGGAGGTGGGGGACTTCTAATGAAAAACTGTTTTTT.

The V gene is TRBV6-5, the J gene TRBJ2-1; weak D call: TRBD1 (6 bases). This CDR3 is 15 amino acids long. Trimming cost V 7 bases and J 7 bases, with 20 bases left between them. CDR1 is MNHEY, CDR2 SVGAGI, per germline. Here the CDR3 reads CASTLIPDSANEQFF. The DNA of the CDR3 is TGTGCCAGCACCCTTATACCGGACAGTGCGAATGAGCAGTTCTTC.

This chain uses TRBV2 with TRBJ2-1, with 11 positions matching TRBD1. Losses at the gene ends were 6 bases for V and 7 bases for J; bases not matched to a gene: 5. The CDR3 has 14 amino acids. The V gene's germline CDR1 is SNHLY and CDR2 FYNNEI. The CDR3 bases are TGTGCCAGCAGAGGACAGGGGGCAATAAATGAGCAGTTCTTC. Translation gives CASRGQGAINEQFF.

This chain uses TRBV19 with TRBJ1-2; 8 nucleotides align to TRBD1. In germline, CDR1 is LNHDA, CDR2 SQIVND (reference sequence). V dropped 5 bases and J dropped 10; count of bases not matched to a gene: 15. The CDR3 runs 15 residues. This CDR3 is CASSPFLGQVTSYTF. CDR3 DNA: TGTGCCAGTAGTCCATTCCTGGGACAGGTAACGTCCTACACCTTC.

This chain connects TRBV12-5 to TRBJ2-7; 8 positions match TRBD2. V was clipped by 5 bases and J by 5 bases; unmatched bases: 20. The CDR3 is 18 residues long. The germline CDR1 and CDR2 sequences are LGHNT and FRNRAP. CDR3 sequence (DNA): TGTGCTAGTGGTCAACCCCACGGGGGGGGCGCCGATAGGGACGAGCAGTACTTC. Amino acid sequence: CASGQPHGGGADRDEQYF. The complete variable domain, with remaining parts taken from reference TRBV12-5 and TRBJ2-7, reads DARVTQTPRHKVTEMGQEVTMRCQPILGHNTVFWYRQTMMQGLELLAYFRNRAPLDDSGMPKDRFSAEMPDATLATLKIQPSEPRDSAVYFCASGQPHGGGADRDEQYFGPGTRLTVT.

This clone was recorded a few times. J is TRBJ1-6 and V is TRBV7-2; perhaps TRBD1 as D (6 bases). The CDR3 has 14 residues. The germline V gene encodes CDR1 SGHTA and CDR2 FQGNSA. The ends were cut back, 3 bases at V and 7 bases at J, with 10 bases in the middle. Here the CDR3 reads CASSLKGDNSPLHF. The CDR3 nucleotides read TGTGCCAGCAGCTTGAAGGGGGACAATTCACCCCTCCACTTT.

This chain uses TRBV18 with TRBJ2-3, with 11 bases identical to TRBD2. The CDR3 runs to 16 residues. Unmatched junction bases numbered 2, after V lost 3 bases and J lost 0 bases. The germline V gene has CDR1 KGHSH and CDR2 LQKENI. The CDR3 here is CASSPLAGGSTDTQYF. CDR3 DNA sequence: TGTGCCAGCTCACCTCTAGCGGGGGGAAGCACAGATACGCAGTATTTT. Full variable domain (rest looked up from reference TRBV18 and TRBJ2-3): NAGVMQNPRHLVRRRGQEARLRCSPMKGHSHVYWYRQLPEEGLKFMVYLQKENIIDESGMPKERFSAEFPKEGPSILRIQQVVRGDSAAYFCASSPLAGGSTDTQYFGPGTRLTVL.

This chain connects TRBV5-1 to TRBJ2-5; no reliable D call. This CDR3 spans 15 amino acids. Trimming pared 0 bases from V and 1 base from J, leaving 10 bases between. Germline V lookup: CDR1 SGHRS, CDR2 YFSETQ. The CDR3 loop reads CASSLDPGTQETQYF. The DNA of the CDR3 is TGCGCCAGCAGCTTGGATCCAGGAACCCAAGAGACCCAGTACTTC.

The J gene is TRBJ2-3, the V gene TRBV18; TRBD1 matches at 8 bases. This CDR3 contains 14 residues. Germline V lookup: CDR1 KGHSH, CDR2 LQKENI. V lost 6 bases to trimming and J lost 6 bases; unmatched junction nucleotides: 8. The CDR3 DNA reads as TGTGCCAGCTCGGGGACAGGATTAGGGGATACGCAGTATTTT. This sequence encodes CASSGTGLGDTQYF.

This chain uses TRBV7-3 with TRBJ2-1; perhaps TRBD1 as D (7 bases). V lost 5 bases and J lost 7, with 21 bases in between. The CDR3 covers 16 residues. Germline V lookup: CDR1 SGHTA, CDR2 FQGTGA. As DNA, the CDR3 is TGTGCCAGCAGCCCCCAGGAGGGGGCGGAGTGGAATGAGCAGTTCTTC. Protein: CASSPQEGAEWNEQFF.